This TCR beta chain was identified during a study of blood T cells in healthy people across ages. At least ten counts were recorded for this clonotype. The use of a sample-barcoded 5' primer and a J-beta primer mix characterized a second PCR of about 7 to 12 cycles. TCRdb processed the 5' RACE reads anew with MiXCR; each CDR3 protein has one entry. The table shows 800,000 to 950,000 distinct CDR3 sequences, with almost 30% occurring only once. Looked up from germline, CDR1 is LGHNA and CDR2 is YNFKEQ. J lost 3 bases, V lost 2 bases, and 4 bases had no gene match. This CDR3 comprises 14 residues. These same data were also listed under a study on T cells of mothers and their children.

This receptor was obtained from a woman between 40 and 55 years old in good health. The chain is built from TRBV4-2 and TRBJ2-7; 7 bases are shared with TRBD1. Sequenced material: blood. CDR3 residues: CASSQMGQNYEQYF. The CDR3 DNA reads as TGTGCCAGCAGCCAAATGGGACAGAACTACGAGCAGTACTTC.